The 20 T cell receptor beta chains listed next were all sequenced from one sample in a study of T cells in narcolepsy. Generated by immunoSEQ multiplex PCR, the TCRdb table keeps only in-frame clones and is missing some. The sample has 25,000 to 35,000 clones; 82% are singletons. Source material: CD45RA- memory CD4+ T cells from PBMCs. All receptors come from a human donor with narcolepsy.

The chain carries TRBV5-5 and TRBJ1-1, with D hard to call. Trimming took off 0 bases at V and 0 bases at J, with 9 bases between the two ends. CDR1 SGHKS and CDR2 YYEKEE come from the germline V gene (reference sequence). The CDR3 runs 15 residues. CDR3 amino acids: CASSLGPLLNTEAFF. In DNA form, the CDR3 reads TGTGCCAGCAGCTTGGGGCCTCTATTGAACACTGAAGCTTTCTTT. The whole variable domain, remainder taken from reference TRBV5-5 and TRBJ1-1, is DAGVTQSPTHLIKTRGQQVTLRCSPISGHKSVSWYQQVLGQGPQFIFQYYEKEERGRGNFPDRFSARQFPNYSSELNVNALLLGDSALYLCASSLGPLLNTEAFFGQGTRLTVV.

The rearrangement uses TRBV28 and TRBJ1-5; D is unresolved. Trimming pared 1 base from V and 7 bases from J, leaving 5 bases between. CDR1 MDHEN and CDR2 SYDVKM come from the germline V gene. The CDR3 is 12 amino acids. The CDR3 loop reads CASSLLHQPQHF. Written as DNA, the CDR3 is TGTGCCAGCAGTTTATTACACCAGCCCCAGCATTTT.

There are a few counts of this clone. The chain is built from TRBV6-1 and TRBJ1-2; 11 nucleotides align to TRBD1. V dropped 6 bases and J dropped 7; count of bases not matched to a gene: 4. The CDR3 is 13 residues long. Germline CDR1 MNHNS, CDR2 SASEGT. The CDR3 reads CASRGTGGSGYTF. CDR3 sequence (DNA): TGTGCCAGCAGGGGGACAGGGGGTAGTGGCTACACCTTC.

This clone was recorded only once. This sequence joins TRBV20-1 and TRBJ2-3; D is ambiguous. This CDR3 is 11 amino acids long. Between the trimmed V and J ends, which lost 6 bases and 4 bases, there was a span of 8 bases. The germline CDR1 and CDR2 sequences are DFQATT and SNEGSKA (reference sequence). This chain's CDR3 is CSAKYADTQYF. DNA for the CDR3: TGCAGTGCGAAATACGCAGATACGCAGTATTTT.

The rearrangement uses TRBV28 and TRBJ2-3, with unresolved D. CDR3 length equals 14 residues. Germline CDR1 and CDR2: MDHEN and SYDVKM. V lost 5 bases and J lost 1, with 10 bases in between. CDR3 loop: CASSLIRGTDTQYF. The CDR3 DNA reads as TGTGCCAGCAGTCTCATTCGGGGCACAGATACGCAGTATTTT.

The chain combines TRBV27 with TRBJ1-2, with 9 positions matching TRBD1. V lost 6 bases, J lost 3 bases, and 2 bases stayed unmatched. Germline V gives CDR1 MNHEY, CDR2 SMNVEV (reference sequence). The CDR3 totals 13 residues. The CDR3 sequence: CASRGTGYYGYTF. CDR3 sequence (DNA): TGTGCCAGCAGGGGGACAGGGTACTATGGCTACACCTTC.

V usage is TRBV19 and J usage is TRBJ1-2, with 7 nucleotides matching TRBD1. Germline loops: CDR1 LNHDA, CDR2 SQIVND (reference sequence). The CDR3 runs 15 residues. V dropped 4 bases and J dropped 3; count of bases not matched to a gene: 8. CDR3 sequence (DNA): TGTGCCAGTAGTAAAAACAGGGGAGGCGACTATGGCTACACCTTC. Translated: CASSKNRGGDYGYTF.

The rearrangement uses TRBV6-1 and TRBJ2-5; 8 bases are a match to TRBD1. The DNA end is more similar to TRBJ2-7, so the J call may be wrong. CDR3 length: 13 amino acids. Per germline, CDR1 MNHNS and CDR2 SASEGT. CDR3 residues: CASRKTGVYEQYF. The CDR3 DNA sequence: TGTGCCAGCAGAAAGACAGGGGTCTACGAGCAGTACTTC.

A few counts support this clone. The rearrangement joins TRBV5-1 to TRBJ2-2, with 8 bases matching TRBD2. The V segment lost 4 bases and the J segment 6 bases; nucleotides outside the gene matches: 5. CDR1 and CDR2 (germline): SGHRS, YFSETQ. The CDR3 is 14 residues long. The chain's CDR3 is CASSPREGAGELFF. CDR3 in DNA: TGCGCCAGCAGCCCCCGGGAGGGTGCCGGGGAGCTGTTTTTT.

The CDR3 sequence: CSVDQGTAGNEQFF. The CDR3 region has the DNA TGCAGCGTTGATCAGGGGACAGCAGGCAATGAGCAGTTCTTC. The chain combines TRBV29-1 with TRBJ2-1; 7 bases are shared with TRBD1. Germline CDR1 SQVTM, CDR2 ANQGSEA. The CDR3 has 14 amino acids. Trimming took 3 bases from V and 6 from J; bases not matched to a gene: 8.

J is TRBJ2-2 and V is TRBV29-1, with 7 bases fitting TRBD1. There are 14 residues in the CDR3. Per the germline V gene, CDR1 is SQVTM and CDR2 is ANQGSEA. The junction had 9 bases not matched to a gene; V was cut back by 7 bases and J by 4 bases. CDR3 nucleotides: TGCAGCGCAAATAACAGGGGTAGCACCGGGGAGCTGTTTTTT. This sequence encodes CSANNRGSTGELFF.

The genes are TRBV7-9 and TRBJ1-3; 7 bases line up with TRBD1. Germline CDR1 reads SEHNR; CDR2 reads FQNEAQ (reference sequence). V shed 8 bases and J 0 bases; nucleotides not matched to a gene: 10. The CDR3 consists of 16 residues. CDR3 DNA: TGTGCCAGCGGCACAGGGGTAACTTTCTCTGGAAACACCATATATTTT. Translated: CASGTGVTFSGNTIYF.

V gene TRBV6-5 combines with J gene TRBJ1-1; D call uncertain. V lost 5 bases and J 1 base, leaving 11 bases between the germline ends. The CDR3 totals 14 residues. Germline V gives CDR1 MNHEY, CDR2 SVGAGI. CDR3 residues: CASSEDPRNTEAFF. The CDR3 DNA follows: TGTGCCAGCAGTGAAGATCCTCGGAACACTGAAGCTTTCTTT.

The chain is built from TRBV11-3 and TRBJ2-5; D is possibly TRBD1 or TRBD2 (5 bases each). Per the germline V gene, CDR1 is SGHNT and CDR2 is YENEEA. CDR3 size: 13 residues. V was shortened by 5 bases and J by 4 bases, with 11 bases between the two germline ends. The chain's CDR3 is CASSRGPRETQYF. The CDR3 region has the DNA TGTGCCAGCAGCAGGGGACCGAGAGAGACCCAGTACTTC.

V is TRBV5-5 and J is TRBJ1-2; 9 bases fit TRBD1. The CDR3 has 19 residues. From germline, CDR1 is SGHKS and CDR2 YYEKEE (reference sequence). J was trimmed by 0 bases and V by 4 bases; bases with no gene match: 16. CDR3 region: CASSPIQRDRVVANYGYTF. CDR3 nucleotide sequence: TGTGCCAGCAGCCCGATCCAACGGGACAGGGTAGTCGCTAACTATGGCTACACCTTC.

The gene calls are TRBV6-1 and TRBJ1-5, with D possibly matching TRBD1 (5 bases). Trimming took off 5 bases at V and 11 bases at J, with 16 bases between the two ends. CDR3 length: 13 amino acids. CDR1 MNHNS and CDR2 SASEGT come from the germline V gene. CDR3 sequence reads: CASSTRQPGAQHF. CDR3 DNA: TGTGCCAGCAGTACCAGACAGCCCGGGGCCCAGCATTTT.

The V and J genes are TRBV5-4 and TRBJ2-3; D is perhaps TRBD1 (6 bases). Deletions cut 0 bases from V and 2 bases from J, with 10 bases between. The CDR3 is 15 residues long. Germline CDR1 is SGHNT and CDR2 is YYREEE (reference sequence). The CDR3 region has the DNA TGTGCCAGCAGCTTGGGGACAGCTATCACAGATACGCAGTATTTT. This sequence encodes CASSLGTAITDTQYF.

The chain carries TRBV6-1 and TRBJ1-3, with TRBD1 identical over 7 bases. Per germline, CDR1 MNHNS and CDR2 SASEGT. The CDR3 is made up of 15 amino acids. The V and J ends lost 6 bases and 2 bases, in that order; junction bases with no gene match: 7. This chain's CDR3 is CASSGQVPAGNTIYF. The CDR3 DNA sequence: TGTGCCAGCAGCGGACAGGTTCCGGCTGGAAACACCATATATTTT.

The rearrangement links TRBV9 to TRBJ2-2, with D tentatively TRBD1 (6 bases). CDR1 SGDLS and CDR2 YYNGEE come from the germline V gene. Between the trimmed V and J ends, which lost 4 bases and 2 bases, there was a span of 12 bases. The CDR3 has 15 amino acids. CDR3 sequence (DNA): TGTGCCAGCAGCCCACGGACAGCTAACACCGGGGAGCTGTTTTTT. Translating it yields CASSPRTANTGELFF.

The rearrangement joins TRBV4-1 to TRBJ2-5; D is perhaps TRBD1 (6 bases). Germline V lookup: CDR1 MGHRA, CDR2 YSYEKL. The CDR3 runs 15 residues. V lost 2 bases to trimming and J lost 1 base, with 11 bases between them. In nucleotides, the CDR3 is TGCGCCAGCAGCCAACCAGACAGGTCCCAAGAGACCCAGTACTTC. It codes for CASSQPDRSQETQYF.